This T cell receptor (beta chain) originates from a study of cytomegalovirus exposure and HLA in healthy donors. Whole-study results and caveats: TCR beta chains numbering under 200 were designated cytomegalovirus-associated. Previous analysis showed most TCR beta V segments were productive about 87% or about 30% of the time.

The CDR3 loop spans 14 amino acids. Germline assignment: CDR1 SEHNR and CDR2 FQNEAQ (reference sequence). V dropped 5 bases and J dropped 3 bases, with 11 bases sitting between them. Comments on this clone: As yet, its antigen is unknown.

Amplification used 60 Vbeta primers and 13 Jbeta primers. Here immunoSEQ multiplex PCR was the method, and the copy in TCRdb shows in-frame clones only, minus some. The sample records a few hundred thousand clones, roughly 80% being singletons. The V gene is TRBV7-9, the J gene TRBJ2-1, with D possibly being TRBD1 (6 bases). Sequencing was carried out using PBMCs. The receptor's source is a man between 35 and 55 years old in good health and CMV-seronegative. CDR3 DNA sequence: TGTGCCAGCAGCCCACGACAGGTCTACAATGAGCAGTTCTTC. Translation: CASSPRQVYNEQFF.